This T cell receptor (beta chain) was profiled in a study of shared clonotypes between healthy human individuals. Study overall: There were three CD4 naive, three CD4 memory, two CD8 naive and one CD8 memory plates per donor.

Method: immunoSEQ multiplex PCR; TCRdb's copy keeps in-frame clones and lacks some. The table includes about 700,000 clones, roughly 94% detected once. CD45RO negativity and positive selection for CCR7 defined naive CD8 cells, a population that excluded terminally differentiated effector memory CD45RA+ cells. The donors were all Caucasian adults (living in Nashville, Tennessee). CDR3 length: 12 residues. Looked up from germline, CDR1 is MNHNS and CDR2 is SASEGT. The V segment lost 8 bases and the J segment 2 bases; nucleotides outside the gene matches: 2. Sequenced material: naive CD8+ T cells sorted from blood. This rearrangement joins TRBV6-1 to TRBJ1-1; 7 bases agree with TRBD1. This clonotype was obtained from a young man in good health. The CDR3 protein is CASYRGNTEAFF. The CDR3 DNA follows: TGTGCCAGCTACAGGGGAAACACTGAAGCTTTCTTT.